The rows below give T cell receptor beta chains drawn from one sample of a study of T cells in Graves' hyperthyroidism and ophthalmopathy. TCRdb re-analysed the multiplex PCR reads in MiXCR, keeping a single row per CDR3 protein. The data contain 240,000 or so distinct CDR3 sequences, approximately 16% of them seen just once; the ten biggest clones take up around 28%. The specimen was blood. The source is a woman in her late teens or twenties with Graves' ophthalmopathy. CDR3s include the opening cysteine and the closing phenylalanine or tryptophan. The D gene is left open where the match is weak. Rows may omit the clone size; those that give it use once, few, many or a size class.

TRBJ2-3 | few | TRBV3-1 | TRBD2 | CASSLGLAGGWTDTQYF | TGTGCCAGCAGCTTGGGACTAGCGGGGGGTTGGACAGATACGCAGTATTTT
TRBJ1-5 | many | TRBV29-1 | TRBD1 | CSVAQGNNQPQHF | TGCAGCGTAGCACAGGGGAACAATCAGCCCCAGCATTTT
TRBJ1-3 | many | TRBV6-1 | NA | CASIGTSSGNTIYF | TGTGCCAGCATTGGGACAAGCTCTGGAAACACCATATATTTT
TRBJ2-1 | many | TRBV20-1 | TRBD2 | CSAARTSGHNEQFF | TGCAGTGCTGCCAGGACTAGCGGGCACAATGAGCAGTTCTTC
TRBJ2-2 | NA | TRBV15 | TRBD2 | CATGGLAGAGELFF | TGTGCCACCGGTGGACTAGCGGGAGCCGGGGAGCTGTTTTTT
TRBJ2-7 | many | TRBV3-1 | NA | CASSQGVTYEQYF | TGTGCCAGCAGCCAAGGGGTGACGTACGAGCAGTACTTC
TRBJ1-1 | many | TRBV5-1 | NA | CASRLTANTEAFF | TGCGCCAGCAGGCTCACAGCGAACACTGAAGCTTTCTTT
TRBJ1-2 | many | TRBV5-6 | NA | CASSLEVSRGSGYTF | TGTGCCAGCAGCTTGGAAGTTAGCAGGGGCTCTGGCTACACCTTC
TRBJ1-1 | many | TRBV5-6 | NA | CASSGGLGQKNYPNTEAFF | TGTGCCAGCAGCGGGGGATTAGGACAGAAGAATTATCCGAACACTGAAGCTTTCTTT
TRBJ2-7 | many | TRBV28 | NA | CASSGAGIPGEQYF | TGTGCCAGCAGCGGGGCTGGAATACCCGGTGAGCAGTACTTC
TRBJ2-3 | many | TRBV2 | NA | CASSRGRGSTDTQYF | TGTGCCAGCAGCCGGGGGCGGGGAAGCACAGATACGCAGTATTTT
TRBJ1-2 | NA | TRBV13 | NA | CASSPSMGANGYTF | TGTGCCAGCAGCCCCAGTATGGGGGCGAATGGCTACACCTTC
TRBJ1-2 | many | TRBV12-3/TRBV12-4 | NA | CASSSWGGYGYTF | TGTGCCAGCAGTTCTTGGGGAGGCTATGGCTACACCTTC
TRBJ2-2 | NA | TRBV24-1 | NA | CATGPGSRTGELFF | TGTGCCACCGGGCCGGGGTCAAGGACCGGGGAGCTGTTTTTT
TRBJ2-7 | many | TRBV11-2 | TRBD1 | CASSTGQDFSYEQYF | TGTGCCAGCAGCACGGGACAGGACTTCTCCTACGAGCAGTACTTC
TRBJ1-4 | many | TRBV13 | NA | CASSLWGEKLFF | TGTGCCAGCAGCTTATGGGGGGAAAAACTGTTTTTT
TRBJ2-1 | many | TRBV29-1 | NA | CSVGQGLAAYNEQFF | TGCAGCGTTGGCCAGGGGCTAGCGGCCTACAATGAGCAGTTCTTC
TRBJ2-7 | NA | TRBV7-2 | TRBD2 | CASSSRWLPVPGLAGGPLEQYF | TGTGCCAGCAGCTCCCGGTGGCTCCCTGTACCGGGACTAGCGGGAGGGCCCCTCGAGCAGTACTTC
TRBJ2-7 | many | TRBV29-1 | NA | CSVGTIYEQYF | TGCAGCGTTGGGACAATCTACGAGCAGTACTTC
TRBJ2-3 | many | TRBV7-9 | TRBD2 | CASSPRTSGFYTDTQYF | TGTGCCAGCAGCCCTAGGACTAGCGGGTTCTACACAGATACGCAGTATTTT
TRBJ2-1 | many | TRBV6-2/TRBV6-3 | NA | CASSSVYNEQFF | TGTGCCAGCAGTTCGGTCTACAATGAGCAGTTCTTC
TRBJ2-2 | many | TRBV11-2 | NA | CASRSGTMNTGELFF | TGTGCCAGCAGATCCGGGACAATGAACACCGGGGAGCTGTTTTTT
TRBJ1-4 | many | TRBV27 | NA | CASRPIYWAPSGEKLFF | TGTGCCAGCAGACCGATCTACTGGGCCCCCTCGGGTGAAAAACTGTTTTTT
TRBJ2-7 | NA | TRBV6-2/TRBV6-3 | NA | CASSHPGDFIYEQYF | TGTGCCAGCAGCCATCCGGGGGATTTTATCTACGAGCAGTACTTC
TRBJ1-1 | many | TRBV12-3/TRBV12-4 | NA | CASSLRHVNTEAFF | TGTGCCAGCAGTTTAAGGCATGTGAACACTGAAGCTTTCTTT
TRBJ2-3 | many | TRBV28 | TRBD2 | CASSLGVWASGSVTDTQYF | TGTGCCAGCAGTTTAGGAGTATGGGCTAGCGGGAGTGTTACAGATACGCAGTATTTT
TRBJ1-6 | many | TRBV11-2 | NA | CASTSRAKRSPLHF | TGTGCCAGCACCTCGCGGGCCAAAAGGTCACCCCTCCACTTT
TRBJ2-3 | few | TRBV20-1 | TRBD2 | CSSGKGDTQYF | TGCAGTAGCGGGAAAGGAGATACGCAGTATTTT
TRBJ1-1 | many | TRBV6-5 | NA | CASSYPTGNTEAFF | TGTGCCAGCAGTTACCCTACAGGGAACACTGAAGCTTTCTTT
TRBJ1-2 | many | TRBV6-1 | NA | CASSELRGLDYGYTF | TGTGCCAGCAGTGAGCTTAGGGGGTTAGACTATGGCTACACCTTC
TRBJ1-2 | many | TRBV5-4 | TRBD1 | CASSVGQAGYSYGYTF | TGTGCCAGCAGCGTTGGACAGGCAGGCTACTCCTATGGCTACACCTTC
TRBJ1-1 | many | TRBV12-3/TRBV12-4 | NA | CASRTGGTEAFF | TGTGCCAGCAGAACGGGGGGCACTGAAGCTTTCTTT
TRBJ2-3 | many | TRBV7-2 | TRBD1 | CASSLGGTGASSGTDTQYF | TGTGCCAGCAGCTTAGGAGGGACAGGGGCATCTAGCGGCACAGATACGCAGTATTTT
TRBJ2-5 | many | TRBV24-1 | NA | CATSDWETQYF | TGTGCCACCAGTGATTGGGAGACCCAGTACTTC
TRBJ2-5 | once | TRBV3-1 | TRBD2 | CASSQIGLAGPKETQYF | TGTGCCAGCAGCCAAATAGGACTAGCGGGGCCCAAGGAGACCCAGTACTTC
TRBJ1-6 | few | TRBV4-1 | TRBD1 | CASSLTGTDNSPLHF | TGCGCCAGCAGCCTAACCGGGACAGATAATTCACCCCTCCACTTT
TRBJ1-2 | many | TRBV6-5 | NA | CASSYSGTFGSYTF | TGTGCCAGCAGTTACTCTGGGACATTCGGGTCCTACACCTTC
TRBJ2-1 | many | TRBV29-1 | NA | CSVVLRGAEYEQFF | TGCAGCGTTGTCTTGCGAGGGGCCGAATATGAGCAGTTCTTC
TRBJ2-1 | many | TRBV3-1 | NA | CASSQVVWIEGYNEQFF | TGTGCCAGCAGCCAAGTCGTTTGGATAGAAGGATACAATGAGCAGTTCTTC
TRBJ2-2 | many | TRBV15 | NA | CATSRDFGAGELFF | NA
TRBJ2-7 | many | TRBV20-1 | NA | CSARVQEWFSYEQYF | TGCAGTGCTAGAGTACAAGAGTGGTTCTCCTACGAGCAGTACTTC
TRBJ2-1 | many | TRBV28 | NA | CASSFQGRNEQFF | TGTGCCAGCAGTTTCCAGGGGCGGAATGAGCAGTTCTTC
TRBJ2-7 | NA | TRBV7-6 | TRBD2 | CASSLEPEGIAGGPHEQYF | TGTGCCAGCAGCTTAGAGCCAGAGGGAATAGCGGGGGGGCCCCACGAGCAGTACTTC
TRBJ1-6 | many | TRBV2 | NA | CASRGTGIRSPLHF | TGTGCCAGCAGGGGCACAGGTATACGGTCACCCCTCCACTTT
TRBJ2-3 | many | TRBV5-1 | TRBD2 | CASSLSPLAGVTDTQYF | TGCGCCAGCAGCTTAAGTCCACTAGCGGGAGTCACAGATACGCAGTATTTT
TRBJ2-5 | many | TRBV20-1 | TRBD2 | CSAIGTSGREQETQYF | TGCAGTGCTATTGGGACTAGCGGGAGGGAACAAGAGACCCAGTACTTC
TRBJ1-1 | many | TRBV18 | TRBD1 | CASSPYPGQHPEAFF | TGTGCCAGCTCACCATACCCGGGACAGCACCCAGAAGCTTTCTTT
TRBJ2-1 | many | TRBV19 | TRBD2 | CASSRGGSSYNEQFF | TGTGCCAGCTCACGGGGGGGAAGCTCCTACAATGAGCAGTTCTTC
TRBJ1-6 | many | TRBV7-2 | NA | CASSLGRGPSYNSPLHF | TGTGCCAGCAGCTTAGGGCGAGGGCCCTCCTATAATTCACCCCTCCACTTT
TRBJ2-7 | NA | TRBV4-3 | TRBD2 | CASSQDSGTPYEQYF | TGCGCCAGCAGCCAAGACAGCGGGACCCCCTACGAGCAGTACTTC
TRBJ1-1 | many | TRBV29-1 | NA | CSVVLNRNTEAFF | TGCAGCGTCGTCCTTAATAGAAACACTGAAGCTTTCTTT
TRBJ2-5 | many | TRBV20-1 | TRBD2 | CSASTSGSAETQYF | TGCAGTGCTTCTACTAGCGGGAGCGCGGAGACCCAGTACTTC